This passage covers 16 T cell receptor beta chains from one sample sequenced in a study of response to subunit inactivated influenza vaccine. TCRdb called the RT-PCR reads again in MiXCR, with one record for every CDR3 protein. The profile shows a few hundred thousand distinct CDR3 sequences, approximately 14% of them singletons. The sequencing used PBMCs from blood, collected approximately 12 days after vaccination. Source of these receptors: a man aged 45 to 65 who received an inactivated influenza vaccine.

V is TRBV24-1 and J is TRBJ2-1; D call uncertain. The V gene lost 3 bases and the J gene lost 12 bases, with 14 bases spanning the gap. Germline V gene sequence: CDR1 KGHDR, CDR2 SFDVKD. The length of the CDR3 is 13 residues. The CDR3 loop reads CATSDTGGPGQFF. The CDR3, as DNA: TGTGCCACCAGTGATACCGGCGGTCCTGGGCAGTTCTTC.

This clonotype has a handful of counts. V gene TRBV15 combines with J gene TRBJ2-3; 7 bases are shared with TRBD2. The V gene's germline CDR1 is LNHNV and CDR2 YYDKDF (reference sequence). This CDR3 is 15 amino acids long. Unmatched junction bases numbered 8, after V lost 3 bases and J lost 5 bases. DNA of the CDR3: TGTGCCACCAGCAGGACTACCAGCGGGATAGATACGCAGTATTTT. This encodes CATSRTTSGIDTQYF.

This sequence joins TRBV12-3 or TRBV12-4 and TRBJ1-1; 9 nucleotides line up with TRBD1. This CDR3 spans 13 amino acids. V lost 6 bases, J lost 5 bases, and 4 bases stayed unmatched. The chain's CDR3 is CASRPGQGTEAFF. CDR3 nucleotides: TGTGCCAGCAGACCCGGACAGGGGACTGAAGCTTTCTTT.

This clonotype was seen at least ten times. The chain recombines TRBV12-3 or TRBV12-4 with TRBJ2-2; 8 positions agree with TRBD2. V lost 8 bases, J lost 0 bases, and 14 bases stayed unmatched. CDR3 length: 18 residues. CDR3 sequence reads: CASRGGRRIIANTGELFF. The CDR3 nucleotides are TGTGCCAGCCGGGGGGGCAGGCGAATAATCGCGAACACCGGGGAGCTGTTTTTT.

This clonotype was seen a handful of times. The chain couples TRBV18 to TRBJ1-1; a possible D gene is TRBD1 (6 bases). The CDR3 consists of 16 residues. V was trimmed by 5 bases and J by 0 bases, leaving 16 bases between them. From germline, CDR1 is KGHSH and CDR2 LQKENI. This CDR3 is CASSGDQGRMNTEAFF. The CDR3 DNA reads TGTGCCAGCTCAGGGGACCAGGGGAGGATGAACACTGAAGCTTTCTTT.

This sequence joins TRBV14 and TRBJ2-7; D gene uncertain. V was cut by 0 bases and J by 1 base, with 7 bases left in between. This CDR3 is 14 amino acids long. Germline CDR1 and CDR2: SGHDN and FVKESK. CDR3 coding DNA: TGTGCCAGCAGCCAAGATTTTCGTTCCTACGAGCAGTACTTC. This encodes CASSQDFRSYEQYF.

This clonotype was observed a handful of times. The chain uses TRBV19 and TRBJ1-6; a weak D match, TRBD1 (6 bases). Germline loops: CDR1 LNHDA, CDR2 SQIVND (reference sequence). This CDR3 spans 15 amino acids. The V gene lost 7 bases and the J gene lost 7 bases, with 17 bases spanning the gap. The CDR3 region has the DNA TGTGCCAGTACCCCCGGGACAAGCCCAAATTCACCCCTCCACTTT. This codes for CASTPGTSPNSPLHF.

In this sample, this clonotype turned up a few times. The rearrangement links TRBV7-2 to TRBJ1-1; no definite D call. Germline loops: CDR1 SGHTA, CDR2 FQGNSA. The CDR3 has 15 residues. V lost 1 base and J 1 base, leaving 10 bases between the germline ends. CDR3 sequence (DNA): TGTGCCAGCAGCTTAGTGGCGACGAGGAACACTGAAGCTTTCTTT. Translation gives CASSLVATRNTEAFF.

This chain connects TRBV20-1 to TRBJ2-7; no firm D call. In germline, CDR1 is DFQATT, CDR2 SNEGSKA (reference sequence). This CDR3 comprises 12 residues. V was trimmed by 3 bases and J by 2 bases, leaving 8 bases between them. The DNA of the CDR3 is TGCAGTGCTAGCTCCCGAGCCTACGAGCAGTACTTC. Its protein product is CSASSRAYEQYF.

This clonotype was counted a few times. The gene calls are TRBV5-1 and TRBJ1-1, with D unresolved. The CDR3 extends over 12 amino acids. The V and J ends lost 4 bases and 3 bases respectively, with 7 bases between them. CDR1 and CDR2 (germline): SGHRS, YFSETQ. Here the CDR3 DNA reads TGCGCCAGCAGCGCCGGAGACACTGAAGCTTTCTTT. This sequence encodes CASSAGDTEAFF.

V usage is TRBV25-1 and J usage is TRBJ2-7; D perhaps matches TRBD2 (5 bases). This CDR3 spans 16 amino acids. Trimming removed 7 bases at V and 3 bases at J, with 22 bases between. Germline loops: CDR1 MGHDK, CDR2 SYGVNS. The CDR3 is CASTIRGAGLGYEQYF. The CDR3 DNA is TGTGCCAGCACGATTCGGGGTGCTGGTCTTGGCTACGAGCAGTACTTC.

The chain joins TRBV4-2 to TRBJ2-3; TRBD1 aligns across 8 bases. This CDR3 spans 17 amino acids. Germline CDR1 is LGHNA and CDR2 is YNFKEQ. V dropped 2 bases and J dropped 2; count of bases not matched to a gene: 9. Here the CDR3 DNA reads TGTGCCAGCAGCCAAACGATGACAGGGGTTCCCACAGATACGCAGTATTTT. It translates to CASSQTMTGVPTDTQYF.

This clonotype has only a few counts. The chain employs TRBV19 and TRBJ2-1, with D uncertain. Trimming took off 5 bases at V and 0 bases at J, with 11 bases between the two ends. CDR3 length: 15 residues. CDR1 is LNHDA and CDR2 is SQIVND in the germline V gene (reference sequence). CDR3 coding DNA: TGTGCCAGTAGTTGGGCCTTACGCTCCTACAATGAGCAGTTCTTC. This codes for CASSWALRSYNEQFF.

CDR3 loop: CSAVAGASYNEQFF. The CDR3, as DNA: TGCAGTGCTGTAGCGGGAGCAAGTTACAATGAGCAGTTCTTC. The rearrangement uses TRBV20-1 and TRBJ2-1, with TRBD2 matching over 9 bases. Germline lookup yields CDR1 DFQATT and CDR2 SNEGSKA (reference sequence). The CDR3 contains 14 residues. Losses at the gene ends were 5 bases for V and 4 bases for J; bases not matched to a gene: 6.

The rearrangement joins TRBV6-2 or TRBV6-3 to TRBJ2-7; 7 nucleotides agree with TRBD1. Trimming at V came to 5 bases and at J to 1 base, leaving 8 bases not matched to a gene. This CDR3 has 15 amino acids. Germline V gene data show CDR1 as MNHEY and CDR2 as SVGEGT. CDR3 residues: CASSVDRVRSYEQYF. The CDR3 nucleotides read TGTGCCAGCAGTGTCGACAGGGTACGATCCTACGAGCAGTACTTC.

The chain links TRBV7-2 to TRBJ2-4, with D possibly matching TRBD2 (6 bases). The germline V gene encodes CDR1 SGHTA and CDR2 FQGNSA. There are 13 residues in the CDR3. V was cut by 3 bases and J by 8 bases, with 11 bases left in between. CDR3 sequence (DNA): TGTGCCAGCAGCTTCCAGCGCGGGGACATTCAGTACTTC. Protein product: CASSFQRGDIQYF.